This T cell receptor (beta chain) was recorded in a study of blood T cell repertoires in COVID-19. At the level of the study: PBMCs, B-cell-depleted T cells, or T cells provided the cDNA or gDNA that made up the material.

The V and J ends lost 5 bases and 0 bases respectively, with 11 bases between them. Germline V gene lookup returns CDR1 SQVTM and CDR2 ANQGSEA. The CDR3 has 14 residues. Method: immunoSEQ multiplex PCR; TCRdb's copy keeps in-frame clones and lacks some. The sample lists under 350,000 clones, 86% occurring once. In its sample, this clone was seen a few times. The source material was peripheral blood. This sequence was found in a young man with active or convalescent COVID-19. The gene calls are TRBV29-1 and TRBJ1-3; no firm D call. The CDR3 here is CSVSAGSSGNTIYF. CDR3 sequence (DNA): TGCAGCGTTTCCGCGGGTAGCTCTGGAAACACCATATATTTT.